These 13 T cell receptor beta chains were all obtained from the same sample, sequenced in a study of T cell repertoires in cytomegalovirus infection. No cognate antigen is known for these TCRs. TCRdb re-called the reads with MiXCR, one entry per CDR3 protein. The sample has roughly 350,000 distinct CDR3 sequences, approximately 35% seen once. Sequencing was performed on cultured PBMCs, taken from culture after CMV antigen stimulation. All receptors derive from a human donor in good health (CMV status not recorded). Some clones in this sample may be carry-over from other donors' samples.

J is TRBJ2-6 and V is TRBV20-1; D might be TRBD1 (5 bases). Trimming removed 1 base at V and 4 bases at J, with 14 bases between. Looked up from germline, CDR1 is DFQATT and CDR2 is SNEGSKA (reference sequence). The CDR3 totals 16 residues. CDR3 in DNA: TGCAGTGCTAGAGGCAGGGCCGTCTCCGGGGCCAACGTCCTGACTTTC. This encodes CSARGRAVSGANVLTF.

This clonotype occurred many times. This chain links TRBV6-5 with TRBJ2-7, with D tentatively TRBD1 (6 bases). This CDR3 has 14 amino acids. The germline CDR1 and CDR2 sequences are MNHEY and SVGAGI. V was clipped by 2 bases and J by 6 bases, with 14 bases between them. CDR3 region: CASSYGAGVREQYF. The DNA of the CDR3 is TGTGCCAGCAGTTACGGGGCAGGGGTCCGCGAGCAGTACTTC.

The chain employs TRBV6-1 and TRBJ1-1, with a possible D match to TRBD1 (5 bases). This CDR3 is built from 16 residues. CDR1 and CDR2 from the germline V gene are MNHNS and SASEGT. V was trimmed by 8 bases and J by 1 base, leaving 20 bases between them. The CDR3 loop is CASGAVVGLSNTEAFF. The CDR3, as DNA: TGTGCCAGCGGGGCGGTCGTCGGACTTTCGAACACTGAAGCTTTCTTT.

A remark on this clonotype: At one of its ends the junction is not consistent with the germline gene, which may arise from a read error. The CDR3 spells CASSPRGQVQETQYF. CDR3 DNA: TGTGCCAGCAGCCCCCGGGGACAGGTACAAGAGACCCAGTACTTC. The V call is TRBV4-1, the J call TRBJ2-5, with 8 bases fitting TRBD1. The CDR3 runs 15 residues. Germline loops: CDR1 MGHRA, CDR2 YSYEKL.

A note on this clonotype: The junction departs from germline at one end; a sequencing error may be responsible. V and J are TRBV7-2 and TRBJ2-3, with unresolved D. The length of the CDR3 is 11 residues. Germline assignment: CDR1 SGHTA and CDR2 FQGNSA. CDR3 DNA sequence: TGTGCCAGCAGCTTAGCGGTCACGCGGTATTTT. It encodes CASSLAVTRYF.

This clonotype showed up just a few times. The chain joins TRBV20-1 to TRBJ2-7; 9 bases are shared with TRBD1. The V gene's germline CDR1 is DFQATT and CDR2 SNEGSKA (reference sequence). V was pared by 0 bases and J by 5 bases, with 8 bases of the junction left unmatched. There are 15 residues in the CDR3. The DNA for the CDR3 is TGCAGTGCTAGAGATCTAACAGGGGGCAGGGACGAGCAGTACTTC. This sequence encodes CSARDLTGGRDEQYF.

A few counts support this clonotype. The chain is built from TRBV7-2 and TRBJ1-5; possible D gene TRBD1, 5 bases. Germline V gives CDR1 SGHTA, CDR2 FQGNSA. The CDR3 runs 14 residues. V was cut by 1 base and J by 3 bases, with 7 bases left in between. The CDR3 nucleotides read TGTGCCAGCAGCTTAGGGGACCTCAATCAGCCCCAGCATTTT. Its protein is CASSLGDLNQPQHF. The variable domain in full, completed from reference TRBV7-2 and TRBJ1-5, reads GAGVSQSPSNKVTEKGKDVELRCDPISGHTALYWYRQSLGQGLEFLIYFQGNSAPDKSGLPSDRFSAERTGGSVSTLTIQRTQQEDSAVYLCASSLGDLNQPQHFGDGTRLSIL.

This chain connects TRBV7-9 to TRBJ2-1; TRBD1 matches at 9 bases. V lost 4 bases to trimming and J lost 4 bases; unmatched junction nucleotides: 8. Per germline, CDR1 SEHNR and CDR2 FQNEAQ (reference sequence). The length of the CDR3 is 16 residues. Written as DNA, the CDR3 is TGTGCCAGCAGCTCGAAGGGGACAGGGTGGTACAATGAGCAGTTCTTC. This encodes CASSSKGTGWYNEQFF.

V and J are TRBV12-3 or TRBV12-4 and TRBJ1-3; no reliable D call. The germline V and J ends were trimmed by 11 bases and 4 bases, with 18 bases remaining between them. The CDR3 sequence is 14 residues long. The CDR3 bases are TGTGCCGGCTCTTGGGCAGGAGGCGGAAACACCATATATTTT. Its protein is CAGSWAGGGNTIYF.

This chain's CDR3 is CASSKILAEVSYNEQFF. The CDR3 DNA is TGTGCCAGTAGTAAAATTCTAGCGGAAGTCTCCTACAATGAGCAGTTCTTC. The V gene is TRBV19, the J gene TRBJ2-1, with TRBD2 matching over 7 bases. CDR3 length: 17 amino acids. The germline gives CDR1 LNHDA, CDR2 SQIVND (reference sequence). After removal of 4 bases from V and 0 bases from J, the junction contained 9 bases not matched to a gene.

About this clonotype: At one end the junction does not follow the germline gene, possibly because of a read error. The chain is built from TRBV19 and TRBJ1-1; 9 bases fit TRBD1. CDR3 length: 14 residues. Germline CDR1 and CDR2: LNHDA and SQIVND (reference sequence). The CDR3 here is CAGSMGQGNTEAFF. DNA of the CDR3: TGTGCCGGTAGTATGGGACAGGGGAACACTGAAGCTTTCTTT.

This clonotype qualifies as medium-sized. The chain uses TRBV12-3 or TRBV12-4 and TRBJ2-5; 9 bases fit TRBD2. The length of the CDR3 is 16 residues. With V trimmed by 11 bases and J by 3 bases, 16 bases remained unmatched. The CDR3 sequence: CAGTPVRQRGEETQYF. CDR3 sequence (DNA): TGTGCCGGAACCCCGGTCCGACAGCGGGGGGAAGAGACCCAGTACTTC.

This clonotype has more than one count but fewer than ten. The chain couples TRBV6-2 or TRBV6-3 to TRBJ2-1; 7 nucleotides match TRBD1. The V segment lost 7 bases and the J segment 3 bases; nucleotides outside the gene matches: 6. The CDR3 extends over 14 amino acids. Germline V gene data show CDR1 as MNHEY and CDR2 as SVGEGT. CDR3 in amino acids: CASKSGQSYNEQFF. The CDR3 DNA reads as TGTGCCAGCAAATCGGGACAGAGCTACAATGAGCAGTTCTTC.